This T cell receptor beta chain was profiled in a study of early T cells in non-severe SARS-CoV-2 infection. The wider study: The study sequenced bulk RNA from unsorted whole blood, with chains unpaired.

In regard to this clonotype: Its antigen is undetermined.

The study's findings and limits: The VDJdb matching leaned toward anti-spike CD8 responses and overlooked private and CD4 specificities.

Separate cDNA molecules each had unique molecular identifiers attached to them. TCRdb passed the 5' RACE reads through MiXCR, listing each CDR3 protein once. The table records around 84,000 distinct CDR3 sequences, 10% of them present only once. This clonotype was obtained from an adult who was a healthcare worker with PCR-confirmed SARS-CoV-2 infection or an uninfected control (not recorded which). The sequencing here drew on whole blood, taken at baseline.

The CDR3 here is CASSLGTSFDNEQFF. The CDR3 DNA sequence: TGTGCCAGCAGCCTCGGGACTAGCTTCGACAATGAGCAGTTCTTC. The V call is TRBV5-6, the J call TRBJ2-1, with 9 bases matching TRBD2. The CDR3 is made up of 15 amino acids. Per germline, CDR1 SGHDT and CDR2 YYEEEE. The V and J ends lost 4 bases and 5 bases, in that order; junction bases with no gene match: 7. The variable domain in full, completed from reference TRBV5-6 and TRBJ2-1, reads DAGVTQSPTHLIKTRGQQVTLRCSPKSGHDTVSWYQQALGQGPQFIFQYYEEEERQRGNFPDRFSGHQFPNYSSELNVNALLLGDSALYLCASSLGTSFDNEQFFGPGTRLTVL.